This is a list of T cell receptor beta chains from one sample in a study of beta chain features in type 1 diabetes. Here immunoSEQ multiplex PCR was the method, and the copy in TCRdb shows in-frame clones only, minus some. The sample holds under 400,000 clones, around 20% seen once. Specimen: naive CD4+ T cells from blood. These receptor sequences come from a woman in her late teens or twenties in good health. CDR3s leave out the opening cysteine and the closing phenylalanine or tryptophan. Each record gives: J gene, V gene, clone size, CDR3 protein. Rows may omit the clone size; those that give it use once, few, many or a size class.

j_call: TRBJ1-6; v_call: TRBV18; clone_size: few; cdr3_aa: ASSRGQGGGDSPLH
j_call: TRBJ1-5; v_call: TRBV30; clone_size: NA; cdr3_aa: AWSSKAAGGNQPQH
j_call: TRBJ1-2; v_call: TRBV12-5; clone_size: few; cdr3_aa: ASGWGQGTKDGYT
j_call: TRBJ2-7; v_call: TRBV4-1; clone_size: NA; cdr3_aa: ASSPGLFRRSYEQY
j_call: TRBJ1-2; v_call: TRBV7-2; clone_size: NA; cdr3_aa: ASSPDRDRGYGYT
j_call: TRBJ2-2; v_call: TRBV15; clone_size: few; cdr3_aa: ATSRHDRDTGELF
j_call: TRBJ2-1; v_call: TRBV13; clone_size: NA; cdr3_aa: ASSYLSRTGRLRYNEQF
j_call: TRBJ2-6; v_call: TRBV2; clone_size: NA; cdr3_aa: ASSRRLAGSGANVLT
j_call: TRBJ1-2; v_call: TRBV9; clone_size: NA; cdr3_aa: ASSLGTGGAYGYT
j_call: TRBJ1-1; v_call: TRBV29-1; clone_size: NA; cdr3_aa: SVRQLEAF
j_call: TRBJ1-2; v_call: TRBV28; clone_size: NA; cdr3_aa: ASRGTGHWVGYT